In this sample, the clone carrying this T cell receptor (beta chain) turned up a few times. The record originates from a study of TIL therapy for anti-PD-1-resistant metastatic lung cancer. The wider study: Tumors carried a median roughly 1.5 non-synonymous mutations per megabase.

CDR1 and CDR2 (germline): MNHEY, SVGAGI. V shed 4 bases and J 7 bases; nucleotides not matched to a gene: 7. The CDR3 is made up of 15 amino acids. The time point: pre-treatment sample, taken before nivolumab and TIL therapy. Stage 4 NSCLC adults joined between 2017 and January 2020. Sequencing used immunoSEQ v3. Using immunoSEQ multiplex PCR, the repertoire was profiled, and TCRdb retains in-frame clones only, with some absent. The sample has about 47,000 clones; approximately 83% are singletons. Sequencing was performed on blood, taken at baseline. This receptor was obtained from a person aged 25 to 79 with non-small cell lung cancer. The rearrangement uses TRBV6-5 and TRBJ1-5; 10 nucleotides line up with TRBD1. The CDR3 DNA follows: TGTGCCAGCAGTTCCTGGACAGGGGGTCGGCAGCCCCAGCATTTT. As protein: CASSSWTGGRQPQHF.